This T cell receptor (beta chain) comes out of a study of Ad26.COV2.S vaccination and SARS-CoV-2 variants. Some clones are missing from TCRdb's copy, which holds only in-frame ones; the method was immunoSEQ multiplex PCR. This sample has nearly 400,000 clones, with approximately 89% found just once. Treatment here: some 20 received Ad26.COV2.S at low or high dose, single or two shots; a few received placebo; per-sample allocation not given. Vaccine and placebo recipients were sampled on day 63 after the first injection. Here the sequenced sample was peripheral blood, taken in a trial of Ad26.COV2.S vaccine versus placebo. The TCR originated in a person aged 18-65 years who received the Ad26.COV2.S COVID-19 vaccine or a placebo.

This CDR3 is CASSYSGVRTGEKLFF. CDR3 DNA: TGTGCCAGCAGTTACTCGGGGGTACGGACGGGCGAAAAACTGTTTTTT. J is TRBJ1-4 and V is TRBV6-5, with D possibly being TRBD1 (5 bases). Germline V gives CDR1 MNHEY, CDR2 SVGAGI. Trimming stripped 0 bases from V and 8 bases from J, with 16 bases between. The CDR3 is 16 amino acids.